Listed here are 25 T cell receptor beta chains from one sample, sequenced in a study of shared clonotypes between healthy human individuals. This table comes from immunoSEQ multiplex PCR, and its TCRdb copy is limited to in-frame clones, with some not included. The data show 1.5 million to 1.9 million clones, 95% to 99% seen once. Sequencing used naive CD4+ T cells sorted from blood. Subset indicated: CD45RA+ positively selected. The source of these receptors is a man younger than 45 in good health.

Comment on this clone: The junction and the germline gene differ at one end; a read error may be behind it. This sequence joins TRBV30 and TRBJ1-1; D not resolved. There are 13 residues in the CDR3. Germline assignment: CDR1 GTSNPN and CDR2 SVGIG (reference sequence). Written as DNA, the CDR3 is TGTGCCTGGAGTGCCTGGGAGAACGCTGAAGCTTTCTTT. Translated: CAWSAWENAEAFF. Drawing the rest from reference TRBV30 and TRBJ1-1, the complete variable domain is SQTIHQWPATLVQPVGSPLSLECTVEGTSNPNLYWYRQAAGRGLQLLFYSVGIGQISSEVPQNLSASRPQDRQFILSSKKLLLSDSGFYLCAWSAWENAEAFFGQGTRLTVV.

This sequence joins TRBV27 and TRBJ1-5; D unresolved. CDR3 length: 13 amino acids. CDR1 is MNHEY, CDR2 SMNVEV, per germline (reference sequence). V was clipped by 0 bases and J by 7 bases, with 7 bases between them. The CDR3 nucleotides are TGTGCCAGCAGTTTATCGATGCGGCAGCCCCAGCATTTT. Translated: CASSLSMRQPQHF.

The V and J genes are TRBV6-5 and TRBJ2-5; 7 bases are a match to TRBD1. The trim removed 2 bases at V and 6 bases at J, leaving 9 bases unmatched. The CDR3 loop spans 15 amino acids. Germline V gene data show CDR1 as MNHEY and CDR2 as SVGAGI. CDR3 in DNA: TGTGCCAGCAGTTACACGACAGGGAACGGGCAGACCCAGTACTTC. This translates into CASSYTTGNGQTQYF.

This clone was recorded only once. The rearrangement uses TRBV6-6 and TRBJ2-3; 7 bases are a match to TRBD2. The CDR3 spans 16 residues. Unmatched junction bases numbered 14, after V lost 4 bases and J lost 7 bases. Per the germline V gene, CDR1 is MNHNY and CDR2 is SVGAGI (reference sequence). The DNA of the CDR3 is TGTGCCAGCAGTTTGGGCGAGGCGGGAGTCAGGAATACGCAGTATTTT. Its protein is CASSLGEAGVRNTQYF.

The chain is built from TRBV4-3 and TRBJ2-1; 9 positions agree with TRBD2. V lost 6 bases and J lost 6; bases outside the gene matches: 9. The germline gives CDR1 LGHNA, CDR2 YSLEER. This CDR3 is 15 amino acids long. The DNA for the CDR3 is TGCGCCAGCAGTCGGGTAGCGGGAGACCCCAATGAGCAGTTCTTC. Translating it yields CASSRVAGDPNEQFF.

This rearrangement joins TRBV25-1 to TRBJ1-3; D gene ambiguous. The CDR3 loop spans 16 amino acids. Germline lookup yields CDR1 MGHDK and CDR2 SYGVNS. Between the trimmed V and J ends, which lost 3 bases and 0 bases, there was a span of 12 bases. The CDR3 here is CASSDDLQSSGNTIYF. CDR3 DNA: TGTGCCAGCAGTGATGATCTCCAGAGCTCTGGAAACACCATATATTTT.

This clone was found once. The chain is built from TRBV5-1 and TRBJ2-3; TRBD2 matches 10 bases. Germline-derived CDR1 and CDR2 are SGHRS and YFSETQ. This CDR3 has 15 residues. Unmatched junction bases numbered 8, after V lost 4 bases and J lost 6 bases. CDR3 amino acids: CASSPGGTSADTQYF. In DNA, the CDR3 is TGCGCCAGCAGCCCGGGCGGGACTAGCGCCGATACGCAGTATTTT.

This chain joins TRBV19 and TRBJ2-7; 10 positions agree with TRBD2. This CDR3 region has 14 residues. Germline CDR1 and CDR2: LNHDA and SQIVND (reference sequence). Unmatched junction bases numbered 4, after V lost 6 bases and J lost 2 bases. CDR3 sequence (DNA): TGTGCCAGTAGCGGACTAGCGGTTCCCTACGAGCAGTACTTC. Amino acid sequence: CASSGLAVPYEQYF.

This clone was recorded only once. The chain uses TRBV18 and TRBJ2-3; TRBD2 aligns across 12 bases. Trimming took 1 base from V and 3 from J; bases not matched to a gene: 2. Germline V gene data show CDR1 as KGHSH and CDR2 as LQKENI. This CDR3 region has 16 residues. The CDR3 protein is CASSPLGLAGTDTQYF. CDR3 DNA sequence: TGTGCCAGCTCACCACTCGGACTAGCGGGAACAGATACGCAGTATTTT. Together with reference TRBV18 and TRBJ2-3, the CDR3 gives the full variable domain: NAGVMQNPRHLVRRRGQEARLRCSPMKGHSHVYWYRQLPEEGLKFMVYLQKENIIDESGMPKERFSAEFPKEGPSILRIQQVVRGDSAAYFCASSPLGLAGTDTQYFGPGTRLTVL.

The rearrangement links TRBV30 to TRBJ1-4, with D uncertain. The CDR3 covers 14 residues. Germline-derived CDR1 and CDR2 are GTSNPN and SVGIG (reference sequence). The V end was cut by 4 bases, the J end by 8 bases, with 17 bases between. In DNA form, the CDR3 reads TGTGCCTGGAAAAATGTGGCGGAGGGAGAAAAACTGTTTTTT. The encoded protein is CAWKNVAEGEKLFF.

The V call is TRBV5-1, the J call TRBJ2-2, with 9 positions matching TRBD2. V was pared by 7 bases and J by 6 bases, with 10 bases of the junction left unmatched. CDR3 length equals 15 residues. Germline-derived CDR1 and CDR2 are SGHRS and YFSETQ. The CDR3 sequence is CASDPGTSSPGELFF. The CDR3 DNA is TGCGCCAGCGATCCCGGGACTAGCTCCCCCGGGGAGCTGTTTTTT.

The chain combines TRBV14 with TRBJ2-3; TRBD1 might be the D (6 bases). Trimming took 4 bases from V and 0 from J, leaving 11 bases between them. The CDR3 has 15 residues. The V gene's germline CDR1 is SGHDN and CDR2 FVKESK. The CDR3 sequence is CASSRLDRSTDTQYF. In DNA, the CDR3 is TGTGCCAGCAGCCGGCTCGACAGGAGCACAGATACGCAGTATTTT.

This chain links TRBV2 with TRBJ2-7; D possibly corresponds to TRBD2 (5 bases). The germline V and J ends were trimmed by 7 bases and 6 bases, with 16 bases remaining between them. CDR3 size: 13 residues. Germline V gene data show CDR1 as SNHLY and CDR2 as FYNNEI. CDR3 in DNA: TGTGCCAGCACACTTTCGGGGTCGGGCGAGCAGTACTTC. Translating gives CASTLSGSGEQYF. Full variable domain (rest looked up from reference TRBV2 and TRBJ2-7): EPEVTQTPSHQVTQMGQEVILRCVPISNHLYFYWYRQILGQKVEFLVSFYNNEISEKSEIFDDQFSVERPDGSNFTLKIRSTKLEDSAMYFCASTLSGSGEQYFGPGTRLTVT.

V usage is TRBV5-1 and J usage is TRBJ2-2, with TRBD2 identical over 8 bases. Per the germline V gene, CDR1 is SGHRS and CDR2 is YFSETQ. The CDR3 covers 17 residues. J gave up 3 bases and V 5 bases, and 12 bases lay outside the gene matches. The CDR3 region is CASRTEPGGRDTGELFF. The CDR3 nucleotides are TGCGCCAGCAGAACAGAACCGGGAGGGCGGGACACCGGGGAGCTGTTTTTT.

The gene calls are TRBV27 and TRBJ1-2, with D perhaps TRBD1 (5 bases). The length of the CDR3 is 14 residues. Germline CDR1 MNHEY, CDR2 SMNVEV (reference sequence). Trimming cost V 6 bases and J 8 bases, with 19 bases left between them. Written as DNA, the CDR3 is TGTGCCAGCAGCCCCCGGGGGGAAGGAAAGGGCTACACCTTC. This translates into CASSPRGEGKGYTF.

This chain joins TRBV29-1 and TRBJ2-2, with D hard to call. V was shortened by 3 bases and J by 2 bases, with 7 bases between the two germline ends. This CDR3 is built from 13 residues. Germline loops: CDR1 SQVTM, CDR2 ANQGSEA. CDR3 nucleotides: TGCAGCGTTGACGGAGTCAACACCGGGGAGCTGTTTTTT. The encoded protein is CSVDGVNTGELFF.

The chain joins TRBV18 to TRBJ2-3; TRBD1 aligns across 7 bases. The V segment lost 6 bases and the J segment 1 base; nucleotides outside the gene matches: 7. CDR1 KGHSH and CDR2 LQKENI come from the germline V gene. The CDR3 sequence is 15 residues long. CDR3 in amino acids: CASSLLDRGTDTQYF. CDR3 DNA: TGTGCCAGCTCTCTCCTCGACAGGGGCACAGATACGCAGTATTTT.

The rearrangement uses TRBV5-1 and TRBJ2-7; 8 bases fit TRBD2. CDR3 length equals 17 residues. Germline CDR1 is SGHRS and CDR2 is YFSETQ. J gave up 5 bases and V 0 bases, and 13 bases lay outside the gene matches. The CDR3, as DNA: TGCGCCAGCAGCTTGGGGGGAATGAGCGGGAGCATCAACGAGCAGTACTTC. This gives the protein CASSLGGMSGSINEQYF.

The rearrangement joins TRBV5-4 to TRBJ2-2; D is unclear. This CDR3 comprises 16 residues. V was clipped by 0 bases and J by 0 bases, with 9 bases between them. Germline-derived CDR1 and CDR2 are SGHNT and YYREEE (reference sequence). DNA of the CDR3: TGTGCCAGCAGCTTGGAACCGGGTCCGAACACCGGGGAGCTGTTTTTT. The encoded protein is CASSLEPGPNTGELFF.

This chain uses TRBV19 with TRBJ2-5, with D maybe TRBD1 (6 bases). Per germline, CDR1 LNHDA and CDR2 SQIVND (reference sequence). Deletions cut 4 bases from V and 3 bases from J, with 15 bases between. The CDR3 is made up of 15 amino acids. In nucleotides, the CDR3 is TGTGCCAGTAGTAACTTCGGACAGCTCGAAGAGACCCAGTACTTC. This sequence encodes CASSNFGQLEETQYF.

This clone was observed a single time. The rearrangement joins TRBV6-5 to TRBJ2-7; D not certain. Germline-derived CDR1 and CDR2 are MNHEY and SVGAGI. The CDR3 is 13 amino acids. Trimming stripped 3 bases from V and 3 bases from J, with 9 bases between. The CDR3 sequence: CASSYGQLYEQYF. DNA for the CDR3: TGTGCCAGCAGTTATGGGCAACTCTACGAGCAGTACTTC.

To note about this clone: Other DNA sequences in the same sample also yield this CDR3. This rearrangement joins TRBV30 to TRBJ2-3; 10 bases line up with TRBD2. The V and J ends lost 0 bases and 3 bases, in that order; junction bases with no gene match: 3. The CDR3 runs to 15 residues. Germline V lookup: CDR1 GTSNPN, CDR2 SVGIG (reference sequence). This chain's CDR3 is CAWSVASGSTDTQYF. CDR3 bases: TGTGCCTGGAGTGTAGCTAGCGGGAGTACAGATACGCAGTATTTT.

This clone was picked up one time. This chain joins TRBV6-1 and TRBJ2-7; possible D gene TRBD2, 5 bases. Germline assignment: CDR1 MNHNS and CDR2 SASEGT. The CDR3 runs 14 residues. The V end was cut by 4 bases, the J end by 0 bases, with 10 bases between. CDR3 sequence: CASSVRRSSYEQYF. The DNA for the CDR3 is TGTGCCAGCAGTGTTCGGAGGAGCTCCTACGAGCAGTACTTC.

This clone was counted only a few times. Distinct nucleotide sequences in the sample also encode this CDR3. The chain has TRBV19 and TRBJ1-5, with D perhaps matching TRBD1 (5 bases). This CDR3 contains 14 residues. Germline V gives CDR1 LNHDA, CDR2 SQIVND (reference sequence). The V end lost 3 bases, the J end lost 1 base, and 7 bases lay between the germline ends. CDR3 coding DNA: TGTGCCAGTAGTATTAGGGACAGCAATCAGCCCCAGCATTTT. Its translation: CASSIRDSNQPQHF.

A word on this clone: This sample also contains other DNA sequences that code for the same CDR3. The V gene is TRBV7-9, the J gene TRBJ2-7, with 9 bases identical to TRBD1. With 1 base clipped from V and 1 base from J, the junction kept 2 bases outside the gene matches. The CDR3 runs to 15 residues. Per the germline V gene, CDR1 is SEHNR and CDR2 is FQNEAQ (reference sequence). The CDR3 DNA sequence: TGTGCCAGCAGCTTAGGAGGGACAGGGTCCTACGAGCAGTACTTC. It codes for CASSLGGTGSYEQYF.